A selection of T cell receptor beta chains follows, all from one sample in a study of cytomegalovirus exposure and HLA in healthy donors. Repertoires were generated with immunoSEQ multiplex PCR, while TCRdb's copy carries only in-frame clones and drops some. The sample shows about 160,000 clones, 75% to 85% of them seen only once. The sample taken for sequencing was PBMCs. The source is a woman in her fifties or sixties in good health and CMV-seronegative. Each CDR3 is given with its conserved first and last residue. D genes are given only for firm matches. For some rows the clone size is stated as once, few or many, or as a class when expanded; others skip it.

D gene	V gene	J gene	clone size	CDR3 protein	CDR3 DNA
NA	TRBV6-5	TRBJ1-1	NA	CASSLGTNTEAFF	TGTGCCAGCAGCCTCGGGACAAACACTGAAGCTTTCTTT
NA	TRBV28	TRBJ2-2	NA	CASSPGTGELFF	TGTGCCAGCAGTCCGGGCACCGGGGAGCTGTTTTTT
TRBD1	TRBV7-9	TRBJ2-7	once	CSSSPMTGEAYEQYF	TGTTCCAGCAGCCCAATGACAGGGGAAGCCTACGAGCAGTACTTC
NA	TRBV7-9	TRBJ2-2	NA	CASSLGATNTGELFF	TGTGCCAGCAGCTTAGGGGCCACGAACACCGGGGAGCTGTTTTTT
TRBD2	TRBV9	TRBJ2-1	NA	CASSAGLGVYNEQFF	TGTGCCAGCAGCGCTGGACTAGGGGTTTACAATGAGCAGTTCTTC
TRBD1	TRBV5-8	TRBJ1-4	once	CASSFHRGANEKLFF	TGTGCCAGCAGCTTCCACAGGGGGGCTAATGAAAAACTGTTTTTT
TRBD1	TRBV27	TRBJ1-2	NA	CASRPDRDYGYTF	TGTGCCAGCAGACCTGACAGGGACTATGGCTACACCTTC
NA	TRBV29-1	TRBJ1-2	NA	CSFSTGYGYTF	TGCAGCTTCTCTACGGGGTATGGCTACACCTTC
NA	TRBV28	TRBJ1-5	NA	CASRSSGSGNQPQHF	TGTGCCAGCAGGTCGTCCGGGAGTGGCAATCAGCCCCAGCATTTT
NA	TRBV19	TRBJ2-3	few	CASTRAGVGTDTQYF	TGTGCCAGTACGCGAGCAGGCGTGGGCACAGATACGCAGTATTTT
TRBD1	TRBV6-5	TRBJ1-1	NA	CASSYSRTGGGTEAFF	TGTGCCAGCAGTTACTCGAGAACAGGGGGCGGGACTGAAGCTTTCTTT
NA	TRBV6-1	TRBJ2-1	NA	CASSDRSANNEQFF	TGTGCCAGCAGTGATAGATCCGCCAACAATGAGCAGTTCTTC
NA	TRBV19	TRBJ1-2	NA	CASTRQTANYGYTF	TGTGCCAGTACCCGACAGACGGCTAACTATGGCTACACCTTC
TRBD1	TRBV18	TRBJ1-1	NA	CASSPVAQGNSAEAFF	TGTGCCAGCTCACCAGTAGCACAGGGGAACTCCGCTGAAGCTTTCTTT
NA	TRBV19	TRBJ1-2	NA	CASNPPDSRGYTF	TGTGCCAGTAACCCCCCCGACAGTAGGGGCTACACCTTC
TRBD1	TRBV7-2	TRBJ1-4	NA	CASSRGQGTTNEKLFF	TGTGCCAGCAGCCGGGGACAGGGGACAACTAATGAAAAACTGTTTTTT
TRBD1	TRBV7-9	TRBJ1-1	once	CASSLGGQGVPNTEAFF	TGTGCCAGCAGCTTAGGTGGGCAGGGGGTTCCGAACACTGAAGCTTTCTTT
NA	TRBV27	TRBJ1-6	NA	CASSLRGARSPLHF	TGTGCCAGCAGTCTGCGGGGGGCTAGGTCACCCCTCCACTTT
TRBD2	TRBV2	TRBJ2-3	NA	CASSVTSGIDTQYF	TGTGCCAGCAGTGTGACTAGCGGCATAGATACGCAGTATTTT
NA	TRBV14	TRBJ1-2	NA	CASSRDRNYGYTF	TGTGCCAGCAGCCGAGACAGGAACTATGGCTACACCTTC
TRBD2	TRBV18	TRBJ2-1	NA	CASSPGAGGPYNEQFF	TGTGCCAGCTCACCGGGAGCGGGAGGACCGTACAATGAGCAGTTCTTC
NA	TRBV7-9	TRBJ1-4	NA	CASSALGASGEKLFF	TGTGCCAGCAGCGCCTTAGGGGCCTCGGGTGAAAAACTGTTTTTT
NA	TRBV9	TRBJ1-1	NA	CASSDRPAERGTEAFF	TGTGCCAGCAGCGATAGGCCGGCCGAACGGGGAACTGAAGCTTTCTTT
NA	TRBV30	TRBJ2-7	few	CAWTYGQNYEQYF	TGTGCCTGGACGTACGGACAGAATTACGAGCAGTACTTC
TRBD2	TRBV6-1	TRBJ2-5	NA	CASSGGTSMYQETQYF	TGTGCCAGCAGTGGGGGGACTAGCATGTACCAAGAGACCCAGTACTTC
TRBD1	TRBV7-2	TRBJ1-2	NA	CASSFKGTDGYTF	TGTGCCAGCAGCTTTAAGGGGACAGACGGCTACACCTTC
TRBD2	TRBV11-2	TRBJ2-1	NA	CASSFPQGAGLGNEQFF	TGTGCCAGCAGCTTCCCCCAGGGAGCGGGGCTTGGCAATGAGCAGTTCTTC
NA	TRBV18	TRBJ1-4	NA	CASSPGDMGGEKLFF	TGTGCCAGCTCCCCCGGGGACATGGGTGGTGAAAAACTGTTTTTT
TRBD1	TRBV30	TRBJ2-7	NA	CAWSVRDWDRYYEQYF	TGTGCCTGGAGTGTGCGCGATTGGGACAGGTACTACGAGCAGTACTTC
TRBD2	TRBV2	TRBJ2-7	NA	CASRLLAGGAYEQYF	TGTGCCAGCAGGCTACTAGCGGGAGGGGCCTACGAGCAGTACTTC
TRBD1	TRBV6-1	TRBJ2-5	NA	CASSTTGTEETQYF	TGTGCCAGTTCTACCACGGGGACAGAAGAGACCCAGTACTTC
TRBD2	TRBV13	TRBJ2-1	NA	CASSPYSSGGVYNEQFF	TGTGCCAGCAGCCCCTACTCTAGCGGGGGGGTTTACAATGAGCAGTTCTTC
TRBD2	TRBV7-9	TRBJ2-2	NA	CASSQTSFDTGELFF	TGTGCCAGCAGCCAGACTAGCTTCGACACCGGGGAGCTGTTTTTT
TRBD2	TRBV6-1	TRBJ2-1	NA	CASNSLAGGGNEQFF	TGTGCCAGCAACTCACTAGCGGGGGGCGGGAATGAGCAGTTCTTC
NA	TRBV27	TRBJ1-2	NA	CASSFRMAGIYGYTF	TGTGCCAGCAGTTTTAGAATGGCAGGGATCTATGGCTACACCTTC
TRBD1	TRBV5-6	TRBJ2-7	NA	CASSAGRTGVSYEQYF	TGTGCCAGCAGCGCGGGGCGGACAGGGGTTTCCTACGAGCAGTACTTC
TRBD1	TRBV5-1	TRBJ2-2	NA	CASSFQGARVTGELFF	TGCGCCAGCAGCTTCCAGGGGGCGCGGGTCACCGGGGAGCTGTTTTTT
NA	TRBV28	TRBJ1-5	NA	CASSPDRYSNQPQHF	TGTGCCAGCAGCCCCGACAGATATAGCAATCAGCCCCAGCATTTT
NA	TRBV19	TRBJ2-6	NA	CASTASSGANVLTF	TGTGCCAGTACCGCCAGCTCTGGGGCCAACGTCCTGACTTTC
NA	TRBV5-6	TRBJ1-1	few	CASSLGRAEAFF	TGTGCCAGCAGCTTGGGTCGAGCTGAAGCTTTCTTT
TRBD1	TRBV15	TRBJ1-2	NA	CATSRGDSNYGYTF	TGTGCCACCAGCAGAGGGGACAGTAACTATGGCTACACCTTC
TRBD2	TRBV5-8	TRBJ2-1	NA	CASSLGLAGSYEQFF	TGTGCCAGCAGCTTAGGACTAGCGGGATCCTATGAGCAGTTCTTC
TRBD2	TRBV7-2	TRBJ2-1	NA	CASGFLAGASSYNEQFF	TGTGCCAGCGGCTTCCTAGCGGGGGCCTCATCCTACAATGAGCAGTTCTTC
NA	TRBV5-4	TRBJ2-7	NA	CASSFVGGSYEQYF	TGTGCCAGCAGCTTCGTCGGAGGCTCCTACGAGCAGTACTTC
NA	TRBV18	TRBJ2-1	few	CASSPPALVNEQFF	TGTGCCAGCTCACCACCGGCACTAGTTAATGAGCAGTTCTTC
NA	TRBV7-9	TRBJ2-1	NA	CASPGGHSYNEQFF	TGTGCCAGTCCCGGGGGGCACTCCTACAATGAGCAGTTCTTC
NA	TRBV5-1	TRBJ1-3	NA	CASSVGDSGNTIYF	TGCGCCAGCAGCGTAGGGGACTCTGGAAACACCATATATTTT
NA	TRBV13	TRBJ2-6	few	CASSVRTSGANVLTF	TGTGCCAGCAGCGTCAGGACTTCTGGGGCCAACGTCCTGACTTTC
NA	TRBV30	TRBJ1-2	NA	CAWSERRHVGYTF	TGCGCCTGGAGTGAAAGACGACACGTTGGCTACACCTTC
NA	TRBV11-2	TRBJ1-2	few	CASSPGAGDYGYTF	TGTGCCAGCAGCCCGGGGGCGGGGGACTATGGCTACACCTTC
NA	TRBV28	TRBJ1-5	NA	CASSSPLFPRATQHF	TGTGCCAGCAGTTCCCCCCTCTTTCCGCGAGCTACCCAGCATTTT
NA	TRBV19	TRBJ1-5	NA	CASSPWKTVNQPQHF	TGTGCCAGTAGTCCCTGGAAGACTGTTAATCAGCCCCAGCATTTT
NA	TRBV5-4	TRBJ2-2	NA	CASSPKIRGSSRTGELFF	TGTGCCAGCAGCCCTAAAATTAGGGGATCCTCCCGTACCGGGGAGCTGTTTTTT
NA	TRBV27	TRBJ1-2	NA	CASSPHGREGYGYTF	TGTGCCAGCAGTCCCCACGGGAGAGAAGGCTATGGCTACACCTTC
NA	TRBV9	TRBJ2-5	few	CASSVGQQETQYF	TGTGCCAGCAGCGTAGGTCAGCAAGAGACCCAGTACTTC
NA	TRBV23-1	TRBJ1-1	NA	CASGTGTITEAFF	TGCGCCAGCGGCACAGGGACGATTACTGAAGCTTTCTTT
NA	TRBV7-2	TRBJ2-3	NA	CASSRGTPYTDTQYF	TGTGCCAGCAGCCGGGGGACTCCCTACACAGATACGCAGTATTTT